The 5 T cell receptor beta chains in this list originate from one sample, sequenced in a study of low-dose radiotherapy and immunotherapy resistance in tumors. Time point specified: after trial treatment. The treatment is: LDRT plus nivolumab, ipilimumab, low-dose cyclophosphamide and aspirin (RACIN trial). First-strand cDNA used TRAV- and TRBV-specific primers, covering alpha and beta chains. The authors ran 20 PCR cycles to amplify TCRs with a constant-region primer and V-primer adapter. TCRdb re-called the reads with MiXCR, one entry per CDR3 protein. The sample records 95,000 to 100,000 distinct CDR3 sequences, about a fifth being singletons. Specimen: PBMCs, collected after low-dose radiotherapy plus immunotherapy. The receptor set was obtained from a male donor with prostate cancer.

This clonotype was counted at least ten times. The chain carries TRBV23-1 and TRBJ2-3; 7 bases match TRBD1. TRBV23-1 is an ORF, and what it does is uncertain. V was clipped by 10 bases and J by 0 bases; unmatched bases: 13. The CDR3 sequence is 16 residues long. This chain's CDR3 is CANEDSGQPSTDTQYF. Here the CDR3 DNA reads TGCGCCAACGAAGATTCGGGACAGCCAAGCACAGATACGCAGTATTTT.

There are many counts of this clonotype. This chain connects TRBV5-4 to TRBJ2-5; TRBD2 matches at 8 bases. V was clipped by 1 base and J by 4 bases; unmatched bases: 9. Germline V gives CDR1 SGHNT, CDR2 YYREEE (reference sequence). CDR3 size: 16 residues. The CDR3 reads CASSLRRGGGRETQYF. CDR3 nucleotides: TGTGCCAGCAGCTTGCGCCGGGGGGGCGGTCGAGAGACCCAGTACTTC.

This clonotype was counted ten times or more. The chain uses TRBV6-5 and TRBJ2-1, with 7 bases identical to TRBD1. Germline trimming cut 5 bases from V and 5 bases from J; bases unmatched to any gene: 9. CDR1 MNHEY and CDR2 SVGAGI come from the germline V gene. This CDR3 comprises 15 residues. CDR3 sequence: CASSKQGFLNNEQFF. The DNA for the CDR3 is TGTGCCAGCAGTAAACAGGGGTTCCTCAACAATGAGCAGTTCTTC.

In its sample, this clonotype was seen many times. The V and J genes are TRBV2 and TRBJ2-3; TRBD2 might be the D (5 bases). The CDR3 consists of 13 residues. Between the trimmed V and J ends, which lost 10 bases and 2 bases, there was a span of 13 bases. Per germline, CDR1 SNHLY and CDR2 FYNNEI. The DNA of the CDR3 is TGTGCCACCACGTCGGGGTACACAGATACGCAGTATTTT. Encoded protein: CATTSGYTDTQYF.

This clonotype has a count of ten or more. The rearrangement links TRBV10-3 to TRBJ2-2; 9 positions match TRBD1. Trimming removed 6 bases from V and 4 bases from J; junction bases left unmatched: 6. CDR1 and CDR2 (germline): ENHRY, SYGVKD. The CDR3 loop spans 15 amino acids. CDR3 DNA: TGTGCCATCAGCCAGGGACAGGGACTCACCGGGGAGCTGTTTTTT. This translates into CAISQGQGLTGELFF.